These 27 T cell receptor beta chains share one sample of origin, sequenced in a study of brain T cells in children with intractable seizures. The method was immunoSEQ multiplex PCR; TCRdb's version includes in-frame clones alone and lacks a portion of them. The repertoire holds roughly 80,000 clones, with 85% to 95% as singletons. Material: peripheral blood, obtained at surgery. Receptors were obtained from a boy in the first two years of life with tuberous sclerosis and intractable seizures.

The gene calls are TRBV30 and TRBJ1-5; D not resolved. The CDR3 is made up of 13 amino acids. In germline, CDR1 is GTSNPN, CDR2 SVGIG (reference sequence). The V end was cut by 0 bases, the J end by 6 bases, with 9 bases between. The CDR3 nucleotides read TGTGCCTGGAGTGTAGTGGGGTTTCAGCCCCAGCATTTT. This translates into CAWSVVGFQPQHF.

This clone occurred once. This chain connects TRBV7-9 to TRBJ1-1; TRBD1 matches 9 bases. The CDR3 runs 12 residues. With 6 bases clipped from V and 8 bases from J, the junction kept 4 bases outside the gene matches. Germline V gene sequence: CDR1 SEHNR, CDR2 FQNEAQ (reference sequence). CDR3 protein: CASRAQGAEAFF. CDR3 DNA sequence: TGTGCCAGCAGAGCACAGGGGGCCGAAGCTTTCTTT. The full variable domain, in which reference TRBV7-9 and TRBJ1-1 provide the parts outside the CDR3, is DTGVSQNPRHKITKRGQNVTFRCDPISEHNRLYWYRQTLGQGPEFLTYFQNEAQLEKSRLLSDRFSAERPKGSFSTLEIQRTEQGDSAMYLCASRAQGAEAFFGQGTRLTVV.

The rearrangement joins TRBV25-1 to TRBJ2-7; TRBD2 matches at 10 bases. The CDR3 covers 13 residues. Per germline, CDR1 MGHDK and CDR2 SYGVNS. V lost 4 bases and J lost 3; bases outside the gene matches: 0. CDR3 protein: CASSGLAGYEQYF. Here the CDR3 DNA reads TGTGCCAGCAGTGGACTAGCGGGCTACGAGCAGTACTTC.

This CDR3 reads CASSIRASGGLETQYF. DNA for the CDR3: TGTGCCAGTAGTATAAGGGCTAGCGGGGGTTTGGAGACCCAGTACTTC. The chain joins TRBV19 to TRBJ2-5, with TRBD2 identical over 10 bases. Looked up from germline, CDR1 is LNHDA and CDR2 is SQIVND (reference sequence). J gave up 5 bases and V 2 bases, and 8 bases lay outside the gene matches. This CDR3 is 16 amino acids long.

V is TRBV28 and J is TRBJ1-2; the D gene is possibly TRBD1 (5 bases). V was trimmed by 2 bases and J by 4 bases, leaving 11 bases between them. The V gene's germline CDR1 is MDHEN and CDR2 SYDVKM. This CDR3 spans 14 amino acids. This chain's CDR3 is CASSLRGPSYGYTF. The CDR3 nucleotides are TGTGCCAGCAGTTTAAGGGGTCCCTCCTATGGCTACACCTTC.

This chain links TRBV7-6 with TRBJ2-2; D gene ambiguous. The CDR3 spans 15 residues. In germline, CDR1 is SGHVS, CDR2 FNYEAQ. V was shortened by 5 bases and J by 1 base, with 11 bases between the two germline ends. This CDR3 is CASSPGDLNTGELFF. The CDR3 region has the DNA TGTGCCAGCAGCCCCGGAGATTTGAACACCGGGGAGCTGTTTTTT.

V is TRBV4-1 and J is TRBJ2-1, with TRBD2 matching 9 bases. The CDR3 loop spans 17 amino acids. Germline-derived CDR1 and CDR2 are MGHRA and YSYEKL. Losses at the gene ends were 1 base for V and 1 base for J; bases not matched to a gene: 5. CDR3 DNA: TGCGCCAGCAGCCAAGCGGCGGGAGGGATATCCTACAATGAGCAGTTCTTC. Its translation is CASSQAAGGISYNEQFF.

The gene calls are TRBV30 and TRBJ2-3; 13 bases line up with TRBD2. There are 16 residues in the CDR3. The V segment lost 3 bases and the J segment 0 bases; nucleotides outside the gene matches: 3. CDR1 is GTSNPN, CDR2 SVGIG, per germline (reference sequence). The CDR3 DNA reads as TGTGCCTGGAGACTAGCGGGGGGGTCTAGCACAGATACGCAGTATTTT. Translation: CAWRLAGGSSTDTQYF.

This clone rates as medium-sized. The V and J genes are TRBV6-1 and TRBJ2-6; D gene uncertain. Per germline, CDR1 MNHNS and CDR2 SASEGT. Deletions cut 3 bases from V and 1 base from J, with 1 base between. This CDR3 comprises 13 residues. This CDR3 reads CASSESGANVLTF. CDR3 bases: TGTGCCAGCAGTGAGTCTGGGGCCAACGTCCTGACTTTC.

The chain carries TRBV6-4 and TRBJ1-1; D not certain. V was cut by 3 bases and J by 4 bases, with 12 bases left in between. The CDR3 has 14 residues. Germline-derived CDR1 and CDR2 are MRHNA and SNTAGT. The CDR3 protein is CASSDWKVSTEAFF. DNA of the CDR3: TGTGCCAGCAGTGATTGGAAAGTTTCCACTGAAGCTTTCTTT.

This chain connects TRBV6-2 or TRBV6-3 to TRBJ2-3; 10 nucleotides match TRBD2. The CDR3 spans 16 residues. The germline CDR1 and CDR2 sequences are MNHEY and SVGEGT. The V and J ends lost 2 bases and 4 bases, in that order; junction bases with no gene match: 6. CDR3 in DNA: TGTGCCAGCAGTTACATCGGGACTAGCGAGCCAGATACGCAGTATTTT. It encodes CASSYIGTSEPDTQYF.

This rearrangement joins TRBV11-3 to TRBJ2-7; possible D gene TRBD1, 5 bases. V gave up 3 bases and J gave up 6 bases, with 15 bases separating them. Germline V lookup: CDR1 SGHNT, CDR2 YENEEA. The CDR3 length is 14 residues. DNA for the CDR3: TGTGCCAGCAGCTTTACAGGAAGGGGCCTCGAGCAGTACTTC. Translating it yields CASSFTGRGLEQYF.

The genes are TRBV2 and TRBJ1-2; D ambiguous. V was clipped by 4 bases and J by 7 bases, with 4 bases between them. Germline V gene data show CDR1 as SNHLY and CDR2 as FYNNEI. The CDR3 totals 10 residues. CDR3 nucleotide sequence: TGTGCCAGCAGTGTCTCTGGCTACACCTTC. This encodes CASSVSGYTF.

The chain couples TRBV11-2 to TRBJ1-2; 9 nucleotides align to TRBD1. Losses at the gene ends were 5 bases for V and 6 bases for J; bases not matched to a gene: 10. Germline CDR1 SGHAT, CDR2 FQNNGV. This CDR3 comprises 15 residues. The CDR3 region is CASSPRTGETDGYTF. The CDR3 coding sequence is TGTGCCAGCAGCCCCCGGACAGGGGAAACCGATGGCTACACCTTC.

This clone was seen only once. The gene calls are TRBV6-5 and TRBJ1-6, with 9 nucleotides matching TRBD1. CDR3 length: 16 amino acids. In germline, CDR1 is MNHEY, CDR2 SVGAGI. Trimming removed 2 bases from V and 7 bases from J; junction bases left unmatched: 6. CDR3 amino acids: CASSYLRTGENSPLHF. The CDR3 DNA sequence: TGTGCCAGCAGTTACCTGAGGACAGGGGAGAATTCACCCCTCCACTTT.

The rearrangement joins TRBV5-1 to TRBJ2-7; D remains unclear. The CDR3 sequence is 15 residues long. Trimming stripped 2 bases from V and 2 bases from J, with 14 bases between. Germline V gene sequence: CDR1 SGHRS, CDR2 YFSETQ. The CDR3 protein is CASSFSVIPTYEQYF. CDR3 DNA: TGCGCCAGCAGCTTCAGCGTTATCCCGACCTACGAGCAGTACTTC. Looking up the rest from reference TRBV5-1 and TRBJ2-7 gives the full variable domain: KAGVTQTPRYLIKTRGQQVTLSCSPISGHRSVSWYQQTPGQGLQFLFEYFSETQRNKGNFPGRFSGRQFSNSRSEMNVSTLELGDSALYLCASSFSVIPTYEQYFGPGTRLTVT.

The gene calls are TRBV5-6 and TRBJ2-4, with 9 bases fitting TRBD1. Germline assignment: CDR1 SGHDT and CDR2 YYEEEE. V lost 5 bases, J lost 1 base, and 4 bases stayed unmatched. The CDR3 sequence is 15 residues long. CDR3 coding DNA: TGTGCCAGCAGGCGGACAGGGGCTGCCAAAAACATTCAGTACTTC. Protein product: CASRRTGAAKNIQYF.

The rearrangement joins TRBV5-6 to TRBJ1-3; TRBD1 is a possible D gene (5 bases). Germline V lookup: CDR1 SGHDT, CDR2 YYEEEE. The CDR3 has 15 amino acids. Trimming removed 1 base at V and 0 bases at J, with 8 bases between. The CDR3 DNA reads TGTGCCAGCAGCTTGCGGACATACTCTGGAAACACCATATATTTT. It encodes CASSLRTYSGNTIYF. The variable domain in full, completed from reference TRBV5-6 and TRBJ1-3, reads DAGVTQSPTHLIKTRGQQVTLRCSPKSGHDTVSWYQQALGQGPQFIFQYYEEEERQRGNFPDRFSGHQFPNYSSELNVNALLLGDSALYLCASSLRTYSGNTIYFGEGSWLTVV.

V and J are TRBV24-1 and TRBJ2-7; a weak D match, TRBD2 (5 bases). The CDR3 runs 12 residues. Per the germline V gene, CDR1 is KGHDR and CDR2 is SFDVKD. Trimming removed 7 bases from V and 4 bases from J, with 10 bases in between. The CDR3 DNA sequence: TGTGCCACCAGCGCTCGGGATTACGAGCAGTACTTC. Protein: CATSARDYEQYF.

The chain recombines TRBV5-1 with TRBJ2-7, with D maybe TRBD2 (6 bases). Deletions cut 2 bases from V and 0 bases from J, with 6 bases between. The CDR3 runs 13 residues. Germline V gives CDR1 SGHRS, CDR2 YFSETQ. The CDR3 region is CASSFGSSYEQYF. The CDR3 DNA sequence: TGCGCCAGCAGCTTCGGGAGCTCCTACGAGCAGTACTTC.

CDR3 loop: CASSLLYGYTF. CDR3 nucleotides: TGTGCCAGCAGCTTATTGTATGGCTACACCTTC. The genes are TRBV11-2 and TRBJ1-2; D uncertain. The CDR3 consists of 11 residues. The germline CDR1 and CDR2 sequences are SGHAT and FQNNGV. Trimming shortened V by 2 bases and J by 5 bases, and 3 bases separated the two germline ends.

The rearrangement links TRBV14 to TRBJ1-1; D remains unclear. Trimming stripped 1 base from V and 4 bases from J, with 10 bases between. The CDR3 totals 14 residues. Looked up from germline, CDR1 is SGHDN and CDR2 is FVKESK. CDR3 protein: CASSQGYKVTEAFF. DNA of the CDR3: TGTGCCAGCAGCCAAGGGTATAAGGTCACTGAAGCTTTCTTT.

V usage is TRBV27 and J usage is TRBJ2-1; 7 bases line up with TRBD1. CDR1 is MNHEY, CDR2 SMNVEV, per germline (reference sequence). The V gene end was trimmed by 2 bases and the J gene end by 4 bases; junction bases not matched to a gene: 2. CDR3 length equals 14 residues. The CDR3 coding sequence is TGTGCCAGCAGTTTACGACAGGGATACAATGAGCAGTTCTTC. Amino acids: CASSLRQGYNEQFF.

The chain links TRBV5-6 to TRBJ1-6; possibly TRBD1 for D (5 bases). The CDR3 extends over 16 amino acids. Trimming shortened V by 4 bases and J by 8 bases, and 19 bases separated the two germline ends. Germline V CDR1 and CDR2: SGHDT, YYEEEE. The CDR3 DNA reads as TGTGCCAGCAGCCCCCCCGACGGGGGAGTAGATTCACCCCTCCACTTT. It is translated as CASSPPDGGVDSPLHF.

The chain joins TRBV20-1 to TRBJ1-1, with D perhaps matching TRBD1 (5 bases). The CDR3 contains 11 residues. Looked up from germline, CDR1 is DFQATT and CDR2 is SNEGSKA (reference sequence). This CDR3 is CSTQVNTEAFF. The CDR3 coding sequence is TGCAGCACACAGGTAAACACTGAAGCTTTCTTT.

This clone is a singleton in its sample. The rearrangement links TRBV7-9 to TRBJ2-5; 7 nucleotides agree with TRBD1. Germline V gives CDR1 SEHNR, CDR2 FQNEAQ (reference sequence). Germline trimming cut 5 bases from V and 1 base from J; bases unmatched to any gene: 1. CDR3 length: 13 residues. The CDR3 bases are TGTGCCAGCAGCGACAGGGTCCAAGAGACCCAGTACTTC. This translates into CASSDRVQETQYF.

The chain links TRBV20-1 to TRBJ2-7; TRBD2 might be the D (6 bases). CDR3 length: 13 amino acids. The V and J ends lost 3 bases and 2 bases respectively, with 11 bases between them. The germline V gene has CDR1 DFQATT and CDR2 SNEGSKA (reference sequence). This chain's CDR3 is CSASYGGPYEQYF. CDR3 DNA: TGCAGTGCTAGTTACGGGGGACCCTACGAGCAGTACTTC.